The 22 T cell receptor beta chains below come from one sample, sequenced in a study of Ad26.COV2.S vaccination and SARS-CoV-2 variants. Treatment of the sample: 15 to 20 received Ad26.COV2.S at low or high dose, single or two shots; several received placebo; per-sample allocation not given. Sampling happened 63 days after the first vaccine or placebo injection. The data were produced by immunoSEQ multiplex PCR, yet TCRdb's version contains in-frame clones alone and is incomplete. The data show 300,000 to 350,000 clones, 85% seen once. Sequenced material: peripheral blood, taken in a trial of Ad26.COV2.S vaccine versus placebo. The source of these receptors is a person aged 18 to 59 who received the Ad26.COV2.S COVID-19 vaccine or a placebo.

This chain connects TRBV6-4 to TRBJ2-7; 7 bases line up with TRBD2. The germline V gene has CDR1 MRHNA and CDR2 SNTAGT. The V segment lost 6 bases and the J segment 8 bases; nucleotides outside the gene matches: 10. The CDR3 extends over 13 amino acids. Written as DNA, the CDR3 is TGTGCCAGCAGGTACGTAGGGCGGGGGAAGCAGTACTTC. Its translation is CASRYVGRGKQYF.

The CDR3 sequence is CASSQLGASNYGYTF. For the CDR3, the DNA is TGCGCCAGCAGCCAATTAGGAGCTTCTAACTATGGCTACACCTTC. The V call is TRBV4-1, the J call TRBJ1-2; no clear D gene. In germline, CDR1 is MGHRA, CDR2 YSYEKL. V was shortened by 2 bases and J by 0 bases, with 10 bases between the two germline ends. This CDR3 has 15 residues.

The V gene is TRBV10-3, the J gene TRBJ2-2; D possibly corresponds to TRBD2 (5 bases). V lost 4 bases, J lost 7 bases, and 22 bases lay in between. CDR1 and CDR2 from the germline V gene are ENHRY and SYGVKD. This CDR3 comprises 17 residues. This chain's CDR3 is CAISGTGLSGYYGELFF. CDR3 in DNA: TGTGCCATCAGTGGTACGGGCCTCTCGGGGTATTACGGGGAGCTGTTTTTT.

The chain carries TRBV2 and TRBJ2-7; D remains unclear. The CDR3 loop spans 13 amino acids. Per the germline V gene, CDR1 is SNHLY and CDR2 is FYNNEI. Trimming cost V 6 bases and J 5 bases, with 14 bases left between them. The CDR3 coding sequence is TGTGCCAGCAGCCAACCTCCCCGGGACGAGCAGTACTTC. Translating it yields CASSQPPRDEQYF.

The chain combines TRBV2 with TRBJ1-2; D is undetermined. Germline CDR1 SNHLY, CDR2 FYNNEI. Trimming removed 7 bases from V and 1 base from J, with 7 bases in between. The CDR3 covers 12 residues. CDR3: CASTPLNYGYTF. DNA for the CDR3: TGTGCCAGCACCCCCCTTAACTATGGCTACACCTTC.

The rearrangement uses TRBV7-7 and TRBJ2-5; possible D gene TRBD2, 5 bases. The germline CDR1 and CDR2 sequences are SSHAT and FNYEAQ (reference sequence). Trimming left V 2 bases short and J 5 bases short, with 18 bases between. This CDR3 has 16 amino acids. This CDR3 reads CASSLQTGIIGETQYF. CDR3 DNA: TGTGCCAGCAGCTTACAAACGGGAATAATTGGGGAGACCCAGTACTTC.

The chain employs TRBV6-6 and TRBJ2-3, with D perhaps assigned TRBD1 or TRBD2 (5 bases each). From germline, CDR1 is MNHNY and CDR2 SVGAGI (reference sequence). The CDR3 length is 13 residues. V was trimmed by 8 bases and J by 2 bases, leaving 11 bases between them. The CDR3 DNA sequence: TGTGCCAGCCAGACAGACTACACAGATACGCAGTATTTT. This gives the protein CASQTDYTDTQYF.

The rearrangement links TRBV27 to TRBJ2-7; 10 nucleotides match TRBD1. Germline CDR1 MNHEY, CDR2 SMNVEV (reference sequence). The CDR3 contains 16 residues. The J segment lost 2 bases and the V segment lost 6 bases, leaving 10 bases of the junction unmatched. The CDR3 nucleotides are TGTGCCAGCAGCGAACTCCGGGACAGGGGCCCCTACGAGCAGTACTTC. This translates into CASSELRDRGPYEQYF.

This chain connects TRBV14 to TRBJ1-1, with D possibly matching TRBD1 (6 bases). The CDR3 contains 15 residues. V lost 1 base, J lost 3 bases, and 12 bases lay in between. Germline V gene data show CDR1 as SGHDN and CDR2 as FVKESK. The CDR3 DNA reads TGTGCCAGCAGCCAAGTCACAGGGTGGGACACTGAAGCTTTCTTT. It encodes CASSQVTGWDTEAFF.

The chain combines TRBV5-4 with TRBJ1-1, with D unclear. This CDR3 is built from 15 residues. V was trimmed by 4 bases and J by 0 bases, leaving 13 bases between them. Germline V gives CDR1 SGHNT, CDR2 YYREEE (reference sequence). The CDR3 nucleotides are TGTGCCAGCAGCGGAATGACGGACCTGAACACTGAAGCTTTCTTT. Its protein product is CASSGMTDLNTEAFF.

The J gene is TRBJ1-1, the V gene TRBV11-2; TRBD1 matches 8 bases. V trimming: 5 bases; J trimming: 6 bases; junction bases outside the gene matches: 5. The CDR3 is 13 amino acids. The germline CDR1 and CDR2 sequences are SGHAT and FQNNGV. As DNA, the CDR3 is TGTGCCAGCAGCCTCTCAGGGGGCTCTGAAGCTTTCTTT. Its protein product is CASSLSGGSEAFF.

As DNA, the CDR3 is TGTGCCAGCAGCCAAGATCCAGGACAAAAGCAGTATTTT. Translating gives CASSQDPGQKQYF. The chain couples TRBV4-2 to TRBJ2-3; D perhaps matches TRBD1 (5 bases). V gave up 0 bases and J gave up 11 bases, with 12 bases separating them. The CDR3 is 13 residues long. Germline lookup yields CDR1 LGHNA and CDR2 YNFKEQ.

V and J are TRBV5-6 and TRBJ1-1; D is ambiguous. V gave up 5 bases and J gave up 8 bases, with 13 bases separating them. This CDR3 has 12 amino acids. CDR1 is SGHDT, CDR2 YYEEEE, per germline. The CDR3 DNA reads TGTGCCAGCAGACCTGGCCCGGGCGAAGCTTTCTTT. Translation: CASRPGPGEAFF.

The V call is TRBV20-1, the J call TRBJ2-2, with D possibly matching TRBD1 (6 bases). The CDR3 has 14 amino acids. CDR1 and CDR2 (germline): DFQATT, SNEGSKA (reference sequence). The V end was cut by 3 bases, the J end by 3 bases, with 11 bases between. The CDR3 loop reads CSASPGQHTGELFF. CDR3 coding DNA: TGCAGTGCTAGTCCGGGACAACACACCGGGGAGCTGTTTTTT.

Here the CDR3 reads CASQARSYEQYF. The CDR3 bases are TGTGCCAGCCAGGCCAGATCCTACGAGCAGTACTTC. The chain uses TRBV11-3 and TRBJ2-7; D not certain. This CDR3 is built from 12 residues. Deletions cut 8 bases from V and 1 base from J, with 9 bases between. Germline V gene lookup returns CDR1 SGHNT and CDR2 YENEEA.

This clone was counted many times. The CDR3 region has the DNA TGTGCCAGCAGCCGCACAGGATCTCACTACGAGCAGTACTTC. This translates into CASSRTGSHYEQYF. The chain combines TRBV11-1 with TRBJ2-7; perhaps TRBD1 as D (5 bases). Trimming pared 5 bases from V and 3 bases from J, leaving 14 bases between. CDR1 is SGHAT and CDR2 is FQDESV in the germline V gene (reference sequence). The CDR3 extends over 14 amino acids.

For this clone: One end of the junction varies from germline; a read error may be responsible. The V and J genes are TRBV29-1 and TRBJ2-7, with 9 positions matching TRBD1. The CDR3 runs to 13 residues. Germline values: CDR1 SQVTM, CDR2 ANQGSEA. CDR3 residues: CSVEDRGTYEQYF. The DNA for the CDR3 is TGCAGCGTGGAAGACAGGGGGACCTACGAGCAGTACTTC.

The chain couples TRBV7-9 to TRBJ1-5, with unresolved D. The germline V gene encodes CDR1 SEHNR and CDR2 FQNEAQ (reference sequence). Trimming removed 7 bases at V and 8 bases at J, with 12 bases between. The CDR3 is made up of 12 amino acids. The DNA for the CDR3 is TGTGCCAGCACCACGCTTGGGAAGCCCCAGCATTTT. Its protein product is CASTTLGKPQHF. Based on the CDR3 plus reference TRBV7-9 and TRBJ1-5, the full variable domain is DTGVSQNPRHKITKRGQNVTFRCDPISEHNRLYWYRQTLGQGPEFLTYFQNEAQLEKSRLLSDRFSAERPKGSFSTLEIQRTEQGDSAMYLCASTTLGKPQHFGDGTRLSIL.

CDR3 sequence (DNA): TGTGCCAGCAGCCCCGGGGGGGGCAGGCCGTATCTAGTACACTCTGGAAACACCATATATTTT. Its translation: CASSPGGGRPYLVHSGNTIYF. This chain joins TRBV3-1 (or the pseudogene TRBV3-2) and TRBJ1-3, with D tentatively TRBD1 (6 bases). The CDR3 loop spans 21 amino acids. V lost 4 bases and J 0 bases, leaving 28 bases between the germline ends. The V gene's germline CDR1 is LGHDT and CDR2 YNNKEL (reference sequence).

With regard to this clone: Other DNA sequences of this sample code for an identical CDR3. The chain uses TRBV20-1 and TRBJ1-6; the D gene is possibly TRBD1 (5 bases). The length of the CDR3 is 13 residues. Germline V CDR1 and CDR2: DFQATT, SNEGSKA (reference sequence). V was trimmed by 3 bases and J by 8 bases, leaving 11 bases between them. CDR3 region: CSASGQGDSPLHF. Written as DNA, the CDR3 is TGCAGTGCTAGTGGCCAGGGCGATTCACCCCTCCACTTT.

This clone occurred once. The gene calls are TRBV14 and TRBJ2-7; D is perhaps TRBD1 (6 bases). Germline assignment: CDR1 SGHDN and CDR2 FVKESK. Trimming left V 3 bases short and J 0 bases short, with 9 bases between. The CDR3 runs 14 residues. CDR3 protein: CASSHRDTSYEQYF. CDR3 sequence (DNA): TGTGCCAGCAGCCATCGGGACACCTCCTACGAGCAGTACTTC.

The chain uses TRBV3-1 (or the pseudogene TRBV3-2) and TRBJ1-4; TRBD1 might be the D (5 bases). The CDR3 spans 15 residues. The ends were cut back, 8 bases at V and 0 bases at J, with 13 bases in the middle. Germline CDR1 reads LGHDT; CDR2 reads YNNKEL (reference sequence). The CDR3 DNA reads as TGTGCCAGCTCCGGAGGGACTGCAACTAATGAAAAACTGTTTTTT. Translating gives CASSGGTATNEKLFF.